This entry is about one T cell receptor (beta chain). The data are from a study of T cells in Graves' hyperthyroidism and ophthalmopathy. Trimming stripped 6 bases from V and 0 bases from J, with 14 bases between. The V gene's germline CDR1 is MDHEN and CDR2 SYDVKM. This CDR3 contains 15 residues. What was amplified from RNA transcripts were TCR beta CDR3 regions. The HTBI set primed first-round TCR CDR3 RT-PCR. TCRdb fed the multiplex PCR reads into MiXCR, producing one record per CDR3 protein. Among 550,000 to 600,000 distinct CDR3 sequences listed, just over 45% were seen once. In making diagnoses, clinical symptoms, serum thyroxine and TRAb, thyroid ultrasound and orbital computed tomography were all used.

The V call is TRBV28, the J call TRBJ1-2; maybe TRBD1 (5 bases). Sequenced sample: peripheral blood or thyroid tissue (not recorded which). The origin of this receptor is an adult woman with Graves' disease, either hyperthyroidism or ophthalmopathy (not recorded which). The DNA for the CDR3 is TGTGCCAGCAGATCAGACAGCCTTGCTAACTATGGCTACACCTTC. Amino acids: CASRSDSLANYGYTF.